Given below is one TCR beta chain in context. The antigen this receptor binds is unknown. Qualities for individual bases were not recorded, and no much larger clone is one base off. The cohort consisted of 600 to 700 healthy bone marrow donors. Cohort members were all nominally healthy when sampled, although unrecorded immune exposures were likely present. The donor tested CMV seronegative, placing the donor among the 350 or so seronegative members of the cohort. A peripheral blood sample was collected from each donor, and TCR beta sequencing was performed on peripheral blood mononuclear cells. Genomic DNA extraction from the blood cell samples was performed with the Qiagen DNeasy Blood Extraction Kit. This specimen belongs to a study of cytomegalovirus exposure and HLA in healthy donors (TCRdb year 2017). Study-level background: In an earlier analysis of 587 of the donors, around 300 Gb of sequence data and 120 million or so unique TCR beta sequences from about 190 million T cells were reported. An early release covering 500 to 750 HLA-typed donors comprised about 300 gigabases of sequencing data and around 86 million unique TCR sequences. Of the 300 to 450 genotyped donors, approximately 80% fell in the genetic ancestry cluster associated with self-reported Caucasian donors. The study was designed to test whether signatures of past pathogen exposure could be identified by cataloging public T cell receptors. The study used immunosequencing to profile the T cell repertoires of approximately 650 subjects and linked those repertoires to cytomegalovirus serostatus. A separate validation cohort of 100 to 150 different subjects was used in addition to the roughly 700-subject first cohort. The study combined high-throughput TCR immunosequencing, statistical association of individual TCRs with disease status, and machine learning to predict cytomegalovirus infection status. To study patterns of TCR occurrence, a later analysis re-analyzed previously published TCR beta repertoires from several hundred donors and added high-resolution HLA genotyping. The later analysis used no new phenotypic data to find candidate immune exposures, relying instead on TCR beta sequences and their occurrence across donors. An earlier analysis of 450 to 750 of the donors used high-throughput TCR beta sequencing to judge whether each TCR beta V gene segment behaved as functional or pseudogenic. Donor age, sex, ethnicity and CMV serostatus were collected together with the repertoire data. In a later genetic analysis, genome-wide SNP genotypes for about 60% of the 666 donors were used, and that subset was treated as a discovery cohort. All discovery cohort repertoires had been generated on a single sequencing platform. Class I and class II HLA loci were covered by the typing at four-digit resolution. Typing coverage varied by locus: roughly 620-640 donors for A, B, C, DRB1 and DQB1; roughly 520 for DQA1; approximately 570 for DPA1; some 470 for DPB1. About 5 DR-DQ haplotypes were handled as single units for association and clustering, since linkage in the cohort was strong. Across roughly 420 genotyped donors of the cohort, an average of roughly 200,000 unique TCR beta nucleotide sequences per donor were sequenced, and 15% to 20% of those sequences were non-productive.

Trimmed from V: 6 bases; trimmed from J: 1 base; junction bases lacking a gene match: 6. Counted from cysteine to phenylalanine, this CDR3 has 15 amino acids. Solely the CDR3 DNA is kept, with 45 bases framed from the first base. Via the germline V gene, CDR1 is MNHNS and CDR2 SASEGT. Libraries were prepared through the immunoSEQ multiplex PCR assay. The multiplex PCR relied on a mix of 60 forward primers for TCR Vbeta segments and 13 reverse primers for TCR Jbeta segments. Amplification of the CDR3 region of rearranged TCR beta genes was performed with a multiplex PCR assay on genomic DNA. Amplified TCR beta libraries were sequenced as 87-base-pair reads on the Illumina HiSeq System. Turning to the authors' computational methods: A later analysis tallied roughly 76 million unique TCR beta chains across the 700 or so repertoires, and about 10 million of those chains were shared by two or more donors. To remove PCR and sequencing errors, raw reads were error-corrected and collapsed into unique sequences using a nearest-neighbor algorithm that merged closely related sequences. Alignment of CDR3 sequences to IMGT reference sequences was used to assign V, D and J gene segments. For a sequence to be retained, at least a six-nucleotide match to both a V gene segment and a J gene segment was required. A rearrangement was called productive if the CDR3 had no stop codons and remained in frame with V and J, and every other rearrangement was called non-productive. CDR3 was defined according to IMGT convention as the region running from the second conserved V-encoded cysteine to the conserved J-encoded phenylalanine. The earlier analysis of 500 to 650 of the donors excluded any sequence lacking an unambiguous match to a single V gene segment. An earlier analysis of about 590 of the donors classified V segments as functional when productive rearrangements were above 56.7% and as segregating when the standard deviation between donors was above 5%. A statistical classification framework was developed to diagnose cytomegalovirus status using the catalog of TCR beta chain sequences. In a later analysis, V and J genes were assigned by comparing TCR nucleotide sequences against IMGT/GENE-DB human TR gene sequences. Using the TCRdist pipeline, a later analysis assigned CDR3 sequences along with most-parsimonious VDJ recombination scenarios. A later analysis defined each TCR beta chain by its CDR3 amino acid sequence plus V-gene family, and excluded reads lacking a unique V-gene family. As a way to deal with suspected cross-contamination and a sequencing artifact, a later analysis dropped more than 500 nucleotide sequences that were highly shared and had low generation probability. A later analysis calculated a clonal expansion index for each public chain from normalized within-repertoire ranks of inferred template counts. In a later analysis, generation probabilities were computed with a VDJ recombination model fitted to out-of-frame rearrangements, and the resulting probabilities were checked against IGoR. Hypergeometric tests were used in a later analysis to score TCR-TCR, TCR-HLA and TCR-CMV co-occurrence, with a repertoire-size bias correction applied to the TCR pairs. A later analysis estimated false discovery rates by permuting HLA or CMV assignments 20 times. In a later analysis, co-occurring TCRs were grouped using DBSCAN, with TCRdist sequence similarity added in when clustering inside HLA-allele-positive subsets. Repertoires with fewer than 30,000 or more than 120,000 public chains were left out of co-occurrence clustering, as were a handful of repertoires with anomalous nucleotide sharing. The immuneACCESS repertoire file appears here via TCRdb, limited to in-frame rearrangements. These files lack a portion of the clones; in checked studies, under half of the deficit traces to unresolved V genes, and the cause of the others is not known. V and J calls plus clone size are reproduced from that table; the DNA served to infer D and trimming. The sample table holds some 180,000 clones, of which around 75% were seen once. The ten largest clones add up to about 2.9% of the sample.

Overall study outcomes, separate from this receptor: In a later analysis, most CMV-associated TCR beta chains were found to appear HLA-restricted, with HLA associations seemingly driven largely by CMV exposure. The study gave a list of about 170 TCR beta chains associated with cytomegalovirus. Compared with equally common non-associated chains, HLA-associated TCR beta chains in a later analysis were more clonally expanded and had lower generation probabilities. A group of highly shared sequence variants was considered likely to be a technical artifact of the sequencing pipeline. According to a later analysis, parvovirus B19, influenza, CMV and Epstein-Barr virus appeared linked to several top co-occurrence clusters. The presence/absence analyses assumed that sequencing depth was roughly uniform across donors, and that assumption may not be true. In vitro tests confirmed that a few of the cytomegalovirus-associated TCR beta chains recognize cytomegalovirus antigens. CMV serostatus was the only immune exposure information available for the cohort. An association between a missense DCLRE1C variant and V-gene and J-gene trimming of TCR beta chains was found in a later genetic analysis and replicated in an independent cohort. Because HLA typing was missing for some donors at each locus, association tests included only the typed subset. It was suggested by the authors that the approach could potentially be generalized to other disease states and immunological phenotypes. Some IMGT-functional V segments, including TRBV6-2 and TRBV6-3, could not be distinguished by the 87-base-pair reads and were therefore excluded. Linkage disequilibrium might explain the correlated functional status among segregating V segments, but an unknown experimental factor could not be ruled out. According to a later genetic analysis, donors in an Asian-associated ancestry cluster had fewer N-insertions in productive TCRs than the roughly 660-donor mean. In a later analysis, TCR association rates were found to vary across HLA loci, with the most associated TCRs seen for DRB1 alleles and the fewest for HLA-C alleles. Seventeen rarely observed V segments, including chromosome 9 orphons, were excluded from the earlier analysis of approximately 500 of the donors because counts were too low. Only TCR beta chains were sequenced in this cohort, and the absence of alpha or paired-chain data limited detectable features. Specific HLA alleles were associated with 16,951 TCR beta sequences at a false discovery rate of 0.05 in a later analysis. When HLA alleles, especially DR and DQ, strongly co-occurred, TCR associations were difficult to assign to individual alleles. A further reported finding was that TCR beta sequences accurately predicted the HLA-A and HLA-B alleles for most subjects in the first cohort. An earlier analysis of around 500 of the donors showed that most TCR beta V segments appeared in productive rearrangements either about 87% or about 30% of the time, which broadly matched IMGT annotations. Most TCR sequences were observed very rarely across donors, whereas some public TCRs were present in many individuals. In both the original and validation cohorts, the classifier was reported to diagnose cytomegalovirus status with high specificity and sensitivity.

This sequence originates from a male donor in good health and CMV-seronegative. The V and J genes are TRBV6-1 and TRBJ2-1; 7 junctional bases match TRBD2. Sequenced material: PBMCs. In nucleotide form, the sequence is TGTGCCAGCAGGGAATTAGCGGGTTCCTACAATGAGCAGTTCTTC. Its protein is CASRELAGSYNEQFF.